This TCR beta chain was sequenced for a study of T-cell reconstitution after alpha-beta-depleted transplantation in children. Trimming cost V 7 bases and J 8 bases, with 21 bases left between them. CDR3 length equals 15 residues. The TCRbeta library was prepared with unique molecular identifiers. A single record per CDR3 protein comes from TCRdb applying MiXCR to the PCR reads. The repertoire holds roughly 790,000 distinct CDR3 sequences, with roughly 15% as singletons. Study outcomes and limitations: Alpha-beta T cells about two months after transplant reportedly derived from several hundred expanded graft clones. Some patients owed their high day-60 TCRbeta diversity to surviving recipient T cells and thymic progenitors. T-cell counts and diversity at one year following transplant were attributed mainly to newly produced T cells.

In the case of this clonotype: The antigen is undetermined.

The sample in question was PBMCs, mostly from graft donor cells, obtained 360 days after TCRalphabeta/CD19-depleted stem cell transplant. The chain joins TRBV12-3 or TRBV12-4 to TRBJ2-1; D possibly matches TRBD1 or TRBD2 (5 bases each). The receptor was isolated from a male patient younger than 18 who had a stem cell transplant for acute lymphoblastic leukemia, so the T cells may come from the graft donor. The CDR3 sequence: CASTSEGWGWDEQFF. The CDR3 DNA reads TGTGCCAGCACCTCCGAGGGCTGGGGCTGGGATGAGCAGTTCTTC.